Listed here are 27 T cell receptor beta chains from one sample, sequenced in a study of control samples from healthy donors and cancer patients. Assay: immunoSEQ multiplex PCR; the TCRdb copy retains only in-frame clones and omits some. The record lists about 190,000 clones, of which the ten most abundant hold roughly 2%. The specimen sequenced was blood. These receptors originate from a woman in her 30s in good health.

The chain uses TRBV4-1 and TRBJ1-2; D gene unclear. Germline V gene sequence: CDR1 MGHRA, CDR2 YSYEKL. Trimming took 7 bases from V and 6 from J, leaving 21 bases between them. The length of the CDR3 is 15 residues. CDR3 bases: TGCGCCAGCACCCTTTATGGAGGGTGGAAGCATGGCTACACCTTC. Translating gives CASTLYGGWKHGYTF.

CDR3 protein: CATGDRTTGELFF. The CDR3 DNA sequence: TGTGCCACGGGGGACAGGACCACCGGGGAGCTGTTTTTT. The chain is built from TRBV24-1 and TRBJ2-2; 8 nucleotides align to TRBD1. Germline CDR1 reads KGHDR; CDR2 reads SFDVKD. Unmatched junction bases numbered 4, after V lost 10 bases and J lost 4 bases. The CDR3 is 13 amino acids.

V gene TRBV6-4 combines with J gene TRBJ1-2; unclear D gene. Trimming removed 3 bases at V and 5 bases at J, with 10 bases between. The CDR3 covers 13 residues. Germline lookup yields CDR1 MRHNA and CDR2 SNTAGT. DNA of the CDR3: TGTGCCAGCAGTGATGGAAACAATTATGGCTACACCTTC. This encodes CASSDGNNYGYTF.

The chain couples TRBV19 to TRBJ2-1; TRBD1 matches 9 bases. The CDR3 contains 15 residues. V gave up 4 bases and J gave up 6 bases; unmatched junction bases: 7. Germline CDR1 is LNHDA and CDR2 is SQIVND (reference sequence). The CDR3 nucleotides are TGTGCCAGTAGTAGGCAGGACAGGGGAATCAATGAGCAGTTCTTC. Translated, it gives CASSRQDRGINEQFF.

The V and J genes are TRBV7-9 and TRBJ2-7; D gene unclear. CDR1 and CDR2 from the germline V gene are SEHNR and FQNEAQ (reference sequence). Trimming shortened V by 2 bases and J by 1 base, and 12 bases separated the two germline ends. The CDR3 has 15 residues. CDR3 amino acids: CASSLSDSLSYEQYF. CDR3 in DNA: TGTGCCAGCAGCTTAAGCGATAGCCTTTCCTACGAGCAGTACTTC.

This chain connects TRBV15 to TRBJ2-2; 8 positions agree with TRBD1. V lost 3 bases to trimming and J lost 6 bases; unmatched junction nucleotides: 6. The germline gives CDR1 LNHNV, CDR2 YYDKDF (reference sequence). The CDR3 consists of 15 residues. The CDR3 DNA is TGTGCCACCAGCAGCCATCAGGGGGCGGCCGGGGAGCTGTTTTTT. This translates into CATSSHQGAAGELFF.

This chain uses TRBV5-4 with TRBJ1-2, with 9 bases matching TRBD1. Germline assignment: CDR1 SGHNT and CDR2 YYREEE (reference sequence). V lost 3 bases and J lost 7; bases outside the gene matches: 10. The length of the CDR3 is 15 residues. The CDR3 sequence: CASSSIYRGQSGYTF. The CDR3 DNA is TGTGCCAGCAGCTCGATTTACAGGGGGCAGAGTGGCTACACCTTC. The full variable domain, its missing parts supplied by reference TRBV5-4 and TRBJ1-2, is ETGVTQSPTHLIKTRGQQVTLRCSSQSGHNTVSWYQQALGQGPQFIFQYYREEENGRGNFPPRFSGLQFPNYSSELNVNALELDDSALYLCASSSIYRGQSGYTFGSGTRLTVV.

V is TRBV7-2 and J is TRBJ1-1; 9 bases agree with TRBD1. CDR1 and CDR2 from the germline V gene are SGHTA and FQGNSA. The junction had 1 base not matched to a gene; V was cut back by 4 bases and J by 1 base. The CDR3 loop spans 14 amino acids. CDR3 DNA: TGTGCCAGCAGCTGGACAGGGGCGAACACTGAAGCTTTCTTT. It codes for CASSWTGANTEAFF.

CDR3 coding DNA: TGTGCCAGCAGCTTACATCTTAGCGGGGTGGTCTACGAGCAGTACTTC. It yields the protein CASSLHLSGVVYEQYF. The chain recombines TRBV7-2 with TRBJ2-7; 8 nucleotides line up with TRBD2. This CDR3 comprises 16 residues. CDR1 is SGHTA, CDR2 FQGNSA, per germline. V lost 2 bases and J lost 3; bases outside the gene matches: 9. Full variable domain (missing parts from reference TRBV7-2 and TRBJ2-7): GAGVSQSPSNKVTEKGKDVELRCDPISGHTALYWYRQSLGQGLEFLIYFQGNSAPDKSGLPSDRFSAERTGGSVSTLTIQRTQQEDSAVYLCASSLHLSGVVYEQYFGPGTRLTVT.

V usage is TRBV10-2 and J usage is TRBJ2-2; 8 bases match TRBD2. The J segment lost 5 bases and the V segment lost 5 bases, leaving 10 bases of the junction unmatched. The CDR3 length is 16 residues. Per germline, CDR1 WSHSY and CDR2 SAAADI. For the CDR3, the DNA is TGCGCCAGCAGTCAAGTCGGGGGGGCGCAGACCGGGGAGCTGTTTTTT. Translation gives CASSQVGGAQTGELFF.

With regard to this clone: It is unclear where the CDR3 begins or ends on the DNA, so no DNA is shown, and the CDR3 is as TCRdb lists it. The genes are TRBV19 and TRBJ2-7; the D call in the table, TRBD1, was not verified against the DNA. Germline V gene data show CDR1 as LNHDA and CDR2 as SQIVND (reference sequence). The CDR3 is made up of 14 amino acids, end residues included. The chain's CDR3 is CASTSERGHNEQYF.

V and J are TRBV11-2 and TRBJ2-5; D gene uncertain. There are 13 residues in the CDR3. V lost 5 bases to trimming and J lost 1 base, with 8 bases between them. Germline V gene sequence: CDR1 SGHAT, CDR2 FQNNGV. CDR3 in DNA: TGTGCCAGCAGCCTCCGAGGCCAAGAGACCCAGTACTTC. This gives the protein CASSLRGQETQYF.

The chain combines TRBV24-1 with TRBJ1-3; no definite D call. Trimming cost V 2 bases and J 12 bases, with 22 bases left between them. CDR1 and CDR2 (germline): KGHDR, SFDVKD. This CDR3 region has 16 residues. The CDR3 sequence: CATSDYEGWPWVGIYF. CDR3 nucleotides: TGTGCCACCAGTGATTACGAAGGTTGGCCGTGGGTTGGCATATATTTT.

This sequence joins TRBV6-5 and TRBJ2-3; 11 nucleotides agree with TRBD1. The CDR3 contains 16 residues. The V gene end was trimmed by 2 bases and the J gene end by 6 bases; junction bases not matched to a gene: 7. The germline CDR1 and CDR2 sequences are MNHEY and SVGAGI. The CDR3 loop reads CASSYQGTGGVDTQYF. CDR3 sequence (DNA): TGTGCCAGCAGTTACCAGGGGACAGGGGGGGTGGATACGCAGTATTTT.

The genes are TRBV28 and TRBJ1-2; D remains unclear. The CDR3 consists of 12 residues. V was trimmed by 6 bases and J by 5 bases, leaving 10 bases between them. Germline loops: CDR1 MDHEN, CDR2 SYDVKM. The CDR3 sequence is CASSLAEYGYTF. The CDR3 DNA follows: TGTGCCAGCAGCCTGGCAGAATATGGCTACACCTTC.

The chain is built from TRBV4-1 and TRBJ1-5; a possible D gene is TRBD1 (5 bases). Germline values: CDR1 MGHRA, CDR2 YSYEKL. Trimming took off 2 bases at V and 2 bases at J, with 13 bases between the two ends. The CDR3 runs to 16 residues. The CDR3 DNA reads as TGCGCCAGCAGCCAAATATCCCGGGGGGGCAATCAGCCCCAGCATTTT. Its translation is CASSQISRGGNQPQHF.

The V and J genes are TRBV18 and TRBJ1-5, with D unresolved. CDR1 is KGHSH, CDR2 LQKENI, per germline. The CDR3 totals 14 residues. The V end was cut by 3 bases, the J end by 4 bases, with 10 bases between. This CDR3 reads CASSPGPGNQPQHF. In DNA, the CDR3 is TGTGCCAGCTCACCGGGCCCTGGGAATCAGCCCCAGCATTTT.

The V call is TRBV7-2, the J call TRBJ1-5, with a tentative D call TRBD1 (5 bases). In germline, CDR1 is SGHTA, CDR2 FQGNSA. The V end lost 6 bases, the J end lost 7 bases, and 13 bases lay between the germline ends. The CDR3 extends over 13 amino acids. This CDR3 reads CASSRTTAQPQHF. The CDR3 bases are TGTGCCAGCAGTAGAACGACAGCCCAGCCCCAGCATTTT.

This CDR3 reads CASSQGRTEAFF. For the CDR3, the DNA is TGTGCCAGCAGCCAAGGTCGGACTGAAGCTTTCTTT. The genes are TRBV3-1 (or the pseudogene TRBV3-2) and TRBJ1-1; D call uncertain. The CDR3 covers 12 residues. V was shortened by 1 base and J by 5 bases, with 5 bases between the two germline ends. In germline, CDR1 is LGHDT, CDR2 YNNKEL (reference sequence).

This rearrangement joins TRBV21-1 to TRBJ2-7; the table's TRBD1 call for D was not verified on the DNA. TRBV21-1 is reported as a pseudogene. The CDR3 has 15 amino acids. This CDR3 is CASSKENRQGWEQYF. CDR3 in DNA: TGTGCCAGCAGCAAAGAAAACCGACAGGGTTGGGAGCAGTACTTC.

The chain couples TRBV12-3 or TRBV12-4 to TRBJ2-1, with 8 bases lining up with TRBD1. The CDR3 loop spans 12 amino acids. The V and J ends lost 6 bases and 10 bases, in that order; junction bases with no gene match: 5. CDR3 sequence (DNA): TGTGCCAGCAGGCAGGGGGCAAGAGAGCAGTTCTTC. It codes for CASRQGAREQFF.

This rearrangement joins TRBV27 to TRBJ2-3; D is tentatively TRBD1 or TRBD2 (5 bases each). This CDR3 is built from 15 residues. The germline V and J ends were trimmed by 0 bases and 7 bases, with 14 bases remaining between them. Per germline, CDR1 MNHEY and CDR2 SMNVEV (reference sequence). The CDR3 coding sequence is TGTGCCAGCAGTTTATCGCCCCAGGGAGACTATACGCAGTATTTT. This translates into CASSLSPQGDYTQYF.

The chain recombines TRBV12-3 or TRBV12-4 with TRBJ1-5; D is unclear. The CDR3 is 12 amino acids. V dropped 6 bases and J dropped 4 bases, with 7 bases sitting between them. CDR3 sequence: CASSGPNQPQHF. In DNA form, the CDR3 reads TGTGCCAGCAGCGGACCGAATCAGCCCCAGCATTTT.

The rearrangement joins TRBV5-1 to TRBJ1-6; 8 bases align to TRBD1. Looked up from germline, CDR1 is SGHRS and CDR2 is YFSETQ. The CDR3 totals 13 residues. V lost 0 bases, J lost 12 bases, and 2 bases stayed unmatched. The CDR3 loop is CASSLGTGRPLHF. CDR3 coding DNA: TGCGCCAGCAGCTTGGGGACAGGGAGACCCCTCCACTTT.

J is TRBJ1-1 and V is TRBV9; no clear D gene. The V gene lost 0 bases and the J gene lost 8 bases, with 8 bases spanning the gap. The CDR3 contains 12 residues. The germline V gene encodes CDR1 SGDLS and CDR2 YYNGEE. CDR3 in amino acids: CASSVGSAEAFF. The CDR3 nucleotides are TGTGCCAGCAGCGTAGGATCAGCAGAAGCTTTCTTT.

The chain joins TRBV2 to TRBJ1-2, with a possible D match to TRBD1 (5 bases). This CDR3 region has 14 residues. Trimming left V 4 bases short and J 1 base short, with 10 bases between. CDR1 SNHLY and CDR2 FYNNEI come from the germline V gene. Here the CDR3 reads CASSGTTVNYGYTF. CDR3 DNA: TGTGCCAGCAGTGGGACGACAGTTAACTATGGCTACACCTTC.

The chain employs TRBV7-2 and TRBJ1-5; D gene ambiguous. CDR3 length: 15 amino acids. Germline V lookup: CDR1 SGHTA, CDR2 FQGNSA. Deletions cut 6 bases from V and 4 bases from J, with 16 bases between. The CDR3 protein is CASSIDLGLNQPQHF. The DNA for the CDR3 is TGTGCCAGCAGTATAGACTTGGGGTTAAATCAGCCCCAGCATTTT.